This T cell receptor beta chain was identified in a study of control samples from healthy donors and cancer patients. Between the trimmed V and J ends, which lost 4 bases and 5 bases, there was a span of 7 bases. Germline V gene lookup returns CDR1 SGHRS and CDR2 YFSETQ. This CDR3 contains 12 residues. Profiling relied on immunoSEQ multiplex PCR, and the TCRdb table lists in-frame clones only, not all of them. The table includes 100,000 to 110,000 clones, more than 85% detected once. V usage is TRBV5-1 and J usage is TRBJ2-1; D not certain. This TCR came from a woman in her forties or fifties in good health. The material sequenced was blood. As DNA, the CDR3 is TGCGCCAGCAGCATGATAGACAATGAGCAGTTCTTC. Its translation: CASSMIDNEQFF. Drawing the rest from reference TRBV5-1 and TRBJ2-1, the complete variable domain is KAGVTQTPRYLIKTRGQQVTLSCSPISGHRSVSWYQQTPGQGLQFLFEYFSETQRNKGNFPGRFSGRQFSNSRSEMNVSTLELGDSALYLCASSMIDNEQFFGPGTRLTVL.